This T cell receptor (beta chain) came from a study of patients and donors after allogeneic stem cell transplantation. One entry per CDR3 protein, called by TCRdb with MiXCR from the RT-PCR reads. Of about 230,000 distinct CDR3 sequences listed, 11% to 15% were seen once; the top ten hold 9.5% to 13%. This clonotype was detected a few times. Trimming removed 5 bases from V and 8 bases from J, with 14 bases in between. CDR3 length: 13 residues. The germline gives CDR1 MNHEY, CDR2 SMNVEV (reference sequence). The chain is built from TRBV27 and TRBJ2-3; D gene ambiguous. Input material: blood, either unsorted or a sorted T cell fraction (not recorded which). This receptor was identified in a human donor who was either an allogeneic HSCT recipient or a stem cell or donor lymphocyte infusion donor (not recorded which). It is not recorded whose cells these are; they may come from a transplant donor. The CDR3 DNA follows: TGTGCCAGCAGTCCGGTGGCTGACGGTACGCAGTATTTT. Translated: CASSPVADGTQYF.